Following are 9 T cell receptor beta chains from one sample sequenced in a study of post-analysis software for immune sequencing data. Study-level findings and limits: There were roughly 5 TRBV segments more frequent in patients than controls, and TRBV5-6, TRBV5-1 and TRBV20-1 were among them.

No antigen has been assigned to these receptors. TCR beta libraries were prepared from cDNA with unique molecular identifiers. TCRdb ran MiXCR on the PCR reads and lists one entry per CDR3 protein. The table shows 750,000 to 950,000 distinct CDR3 sequences, with approximately 50% occurring only once. The sequencing input was blood. The receptors come from a girl aged 10 to 17 with multiple sclerosis.

This clonotype was counted only a few times. V and J are TRBV5-8 and TRBJ1-5; D remains unclear. Germline V lookup: CDR1 SGHTS, CDR2 YDEGEE. The CDR3 consists of 15 residues. V shed 2 bases and J shed 3 bases, with 12 bases lying between them. The CDR3 bases are TGTGCCAGCAGCTTCCTCACCAGAAACAATCAGCCCCAGCATTTT. Amino acids: CASSFLTRNNQPQHF.

The V and J genes are TRBV5-1 and TRBJ2-3; 7 positions agree with TRBD1. Germline CDR1 SGHRS, CDR2 YFSETQ. CDR3 length: 18 amino acids. V was pared by 2 bases and J by 1 base, with 13 bases of the junction left unmatched. CDR3 bases: TGCGCCAGCAGCTTTGGGACAGCCCGACTATGGCGCACAGATACGCAGTATTTT. It codes for CASSFGTARLWRTDTQYF. The entire variable domain, with the rest obtained from reference TRBV5-1 and TRBJ2-3, is as follows: KAGVTQTPRYLIKTRGQQVTLSCSPISGHRSVSWYQQTPGQGLQFLFEYFSETQRNKGNFPGRFSGRQFSNSRSEMNVSTLELGDSALYLCASSFGTARLWRTDTQYFGPGTRLTVL.

This clonotype was seen just once. The chain joins TRBV2 to TRBJ2-3; D is unresolved. Per germline, CDR1 SNHLY and CDR2 FYNNEI. The CDR3 runs to 13 residues. The CDR3 region is CATYTIVPDTQYF. The DNA of the CDR3 is TGTGCAACCTACACCATCGTGCCAGATACGCAGTATTTT.

The rearrangement uses TRBV13 and TRBJ2-1, with D possibly TRBD1 on 5 matching bases. V lost 5 bases and J lost 0, with 17 bases in between. Germline CDR1 and CDR2: PRHDT and FYEKMQ (reference sequence). The CDR3 runs 17 residues. Here the CDR3 DNA reads TGTGCCAGCAGCCCAGAAGGGTCAGGGAACTCCTACAATGAGCAGTTCTTC. This translates into CASSPEGSGNSYNEQFF.

This clonotype was found a few times. A junction boundary mismatches the germline segment, possibly from a read error. V is TRBV7-3 and J is TRBJ2-1; the D gene is possibly TRBD2 (6 bases). The CDR3 spans 14 residues. CDR1 and CDR2 (germline): SGHTA, FQGTGA. DNA for the CDR3: TGTGCCAGCAAACTGCGGGATTCCTTCAATGAGCAGTTCTTC. Its translation is CASKLRDSFNEQFF.

This sequence joins TRBV7-6 and TRBJ2-5; tentatively, D is TRBD1 or TRBD2 (5 bases each). From germline, CDR1 is SGHVS and CDR2 FNYEAQ. The CDR3 totals 15 residues. Deletions cut 2 bases from V and 0 bases from J, with 10 bases between. This CDR3 reads CASSLIEGYQETQYF. The CDR3 nucleotides are TGTGCCAGCAGCTTAATTGAGGGGTACCAAGAGACCCAGTACTTC. Variable domain in full (rest from reference TRBV7-6 and TRBJ2-5): GAGVSQSPRYKVTKRGQDVALRCDPISGHVSLYWYRQALGQGPEFLTYFNYEAQQDKSGLPNDRFSAERPEGSISTLTIQRTEQRDSAMYRCASSLIEGYQETQYFGPGTRLLVL.

The chain employs TRBV28 and TRBJ2-5; 7 bases fit TRBD2. The J call could be wrong; TRBJ2-7 is a better fit for the DNA end. CDR1 MDHEN and CDR2 SYDVKM come from the germline V gene. CDR3 length: 15 residues. CDR3 residues: CASSYRLADGSEQYF. The CDR3 DNA is TGTGCCAGCAGTTACCGACTAGCAGACGGTTCCGAGCAGTACTTC.

The rearrangement links TRBV2 to TRBJ2-7, with 8 bases fitting TRBD1. The CDR3 length is 14 residues. Germline trimming cut 3 bases from V and 3 bases from J; bases unmatched to any gene: 4. The germline CDR1 and CDR2 sequences are SNHLY and FYNNEI. This CDR3 reads CASSDQGAVYEQYF. CDR3 sequence (DNA): TGTGCCAGCAGTGACCAGGGGGCGGTCTACGAGCAGTACTTC.

Remarks on this clonotype: One end of the junction varies from germline; a read error may be responsible. This rearrangement joins TRBV11-2 to TRBJ2-3; tentative D call: TRBD1 (5 bases). This CDR3 region has 14 residues. Germline CDR1 reads SGHAT; CDR2 reads FQNNGV. CDR3 sequence: CAGSLEDTTDTQYF. The CDR3 DNA sequence: TGTGCCGGCAGCTTAGAGGACACCACAGATACGCAGTATTTT. The complete variable domain, with remaining parts taken from reference TRBV11-2 and TRBJ2-3, reads EAGVAQSPRYKIIEKRQSVAFWCNPISGHATLYWYQQILGQGPKLLIQFQNNGVVDDSQLPKDRFSAERLKGVDSTLKIQPAKLEDSAVYLCAGSLEDTTDTQYFGPGTRLTVL.